The present TCR beta chain was sequenced within a study of cytomegalovirus exposure and HLA in healthy donors. Overall study context: An early data release held around 80 million unique TCRs from HLA-typed donors.

On this clone: Its antigen is currently unknown.

Trimming took off 3 bases at V and 0 bases at J, with 16 bases between the two ends. This CDR3 comprises 17 residues. The germline V gene has CDR1 SNHLY and CDR2 FYNNEI. General study results and limits: Association of 16,951 TCR beta sequences with HLA alleles was found at 0.05 false discovery rate in a later analysis.

Vbeta (60) and Jbeta (13) primers were used in the PCR. Profiled with immunoSEQ multiplex PCR; TCRdb holds only in-frame clones, not every one. The table lists about 96,000 clones, 60% to 75% of them singletons, with around 3% in the top ten. The sample taken for sequencing was PBMCs. The chain has TRBV2 and TRBJ2-3; D is undetermined. This receptor was identified in a female donor in good health and CMV-seropositive. In DNA form, the CDR3 reads TGTGCCAGCAGTGAGCTCCGCACATCGTCTAGCACAGATACGCAGTATTTT. Translation: CASSELRTSSSTDTQYF.